Presented here are 27 T cell receptor beta chains from one specimen sequenced in a study of blood T cell repertoires in COVID-19. Produced via immunoSEQ multiplex PCR; TCRdb's table is partial and in-frame only. The table lists around 300,000 clones, roughly 89% of them singletons, with under 2.5% in the top ten. What was sequenced was PBMCs or T cells enriched from blood (not recorded which). The source is a woman aged 55-70 years who had recovered from COVID-19.

This sequence joins TRBV11-2 and TRBJ1-2, with D possibly TRBD1 on 5 matching bases. Trimming left V 2 bases short and J 2 bases short, with 9 bases between. Germline-derived CDR1 and CDR2 are SGHAT and FQNNGV. CDR3 size: 14 residues. The CDR3 coding sequence is TGTGCCAGCAGCTTAAACCAGGGAAACTATGGCTACACCTTC. Protein: CASSLNQGNYGYTF.

The chain links TRBV5-1 to TRBJ1-4; D might be TRBD1 (5 bases). CDR1 is SGHRS, CDR2 YFSETQ, per germline. Trimming took 4 bases from V and 7 from J, leaving 14 bases between them. The CDR3 totals 14 residues. The CDR3 is CASSAGVEFEKLFF. CDR3 in DNA: TGCGCCAGCAGCGCGGGGGTAGAGTTTGAAAAACTGTTTTTT.

This chain joins TRBV4-1 and TRBJ2-4, with TRBD1 identical over 10 bases. This CDR3 contains 16 residues. From germline, CDR1 is MGHRA and CDR2 YSYEKL. V lost 5 bases to trimming and J lost 1 base; unmatched junction nucleotides: 5. The CDR3 bases are TGCGCCAGCAGCGAAGGACAGGGGGTTGCCAAAAACATTCAGTACTTC. As protein: CASSEGQGVAKNIQYF.

This chain links TRBV4-1 with TRBJ1-2; D perhaps matches TRBD1 (6 bases). CDR1 MGHRA and CDR2 YSYEKL come from the germline V gene. Trimming took 2 bases from V and 8 from J, leaving 18 bases between them. CDR3 length equals 15 residues. CDR3 in DNA: TGCGCCAGCAGCCAAAGCCAGGCGGACAGATTAGGCTACACCTTC. As protein: CASSQSQADRLGYTF.

The V call is TRBV28, the J call TRBJ1-4; TRBD1 matches at 11 bases. This CDR3 is 16 amino acids long. Unmatched junction bases numbered 8, after V lost 4 bases and J lost 7 bases. The V gene's germline CDR1 is MDHEN and CDR2 SYDVKM. CDR3 in amino acids: CASSSPGTGGGEKLFF. CDR3 sequence (DNA): TGTGCCAGCAGTTCCCCCGGGACAGGGGGAGGTGAAAAACTGTTTTTT.

The chain joins TRBV10-2 to TRBJ2-2; weak D call: TRBD2 (7 bases). The CDR3 runs 15 residues. The V gene's germline CDR1 is WSHSY and CDR2 SAAADI. V was pared by 7 bases and J by 7 bases, with 19 bases between. The DNA of the CDR3 is TGCGCCAGCATAATGGCGGGGGCGCTTCTCGGGGAGCTGTTTTTT. It codes for CASIMAGALLGELFF.

This chain links TRBV19 with TRBJ1-4; D gene ambiguous. The V gene's germline CDR1 is LNHDA and CDR2 SQIVND (reference sequence). V was shortened by 7 bases and J by 4 bases, with 7 bases between the two germline ends. The CDR3 runs to 12 residues. CDR3 nucleotide sequence: TGTGCCAGTACCATCGGTAATGAAAAACTGTTTTTT. Translated, it gives CASTIGNEKLFF.

The gene calls are TRBV19 and TRBJ1-2, with D perhaps matching TRBD1 (6 bases). The CDR3 contains 14 residues. V shed 5 bases and J shed 4 bases, with 14 bases lying between them. The germline V gene encodes CDR1 LNHDA and CDR2 SQIVND (reference sequence). CDR3 nucleotides: TGTGCCAGTAGTGCCTGGGACATCCTCTATGGCTACACCTTC. Protein sequence: CASSAWDILYGYTF.

V usage is TRBV10-3 and J usage is TRBJ1-6; TRBD1 matches at 9 bases. The CDR3 totals 17 residues. Germline CDR1 ENHRY, CDR2 SYGVKD. Trimming at V came to 2 bases and at J to 9 bases, leaving 11 bases not matched to a gene. Written as DNA, the CDR3 is TGTGCCATCAGTGAGAAGCCCCCGGGGACAGGGATTTCACCCCTCCACTTT. Protein: CAISEKPPGTGISPLHF.

This clone was picked up one time. The rearrangement links TRBV10-2 to TRBJ2-7, with 10 bases identical to TRBD2. V dropped 3 bases and J dropped 7; count of bases not matched to a gene: 12. This CDR3 is 16 amino acids long. Germline V gene lookup returns CDR1 WSHSY and CDR2 SAAADI. In nucleotides, the CDR3 is TGCGCCAGCAGTGATATCGTGAGCGGGAGGGTTGGGGAGCAGTACTTC. Its translation: CASSDIVSGRVGEQYF.

In this sample, this clone turned up once. The chain recombines TRBV11-3 with TRBJ2-7; 7 bases are shared with TRBD2. J gave up 7 bases and V 0 bases, and 15 bases lay outside the gene matches. The CDR3 has 17 residues. CDR1 is SGHNT, CDR2 YENEEA, per germline. CDR3 sequence reads: CASSLDGRERPLGEQYF. DNA of the CDR3: TGTGCCAGCAGCTTAGATGGGAGGGAGAGGCCCCTGGGTGAGCAGTACTTC.

This sequence joins TRBV6-1 and TRBJ1-4; tentative D call: TRBD1 (6 bases). The CDR3 loop spans 15 amino acids. V was pared by 2 bases and J by 4 bases, with 11 bases between. From germline, CDR1 is MNHNS and CDR2 SASEGT. CDR3 loop: CASSERSGVNEKLFF. The CDR3 bases are TGTGCCAGCAGTGAACGGTCAGGGGTTAATGAAAAACTGTTTTTT.

A few counts support this clone. The chain combines TRBV6-5 with TRBJ1-2; D not certain. Per the germline V gene, CDR1 is MNHEY and CDR2 is SVGAGI. The CDR3 is 16 residues long. Trimming took off 0 bases at V and 0 bases at J, with 11 bases between the two ends. The CDR3 nucleotides read TGTGCCAGCAGTTACTCTTTCACAGCTTCTAACTATGGCTACACCTTC. Translated, it gives CASSYSFTASNYGYTF.

The chain is built from TRBV18 and TRBJ1-5; D unresolved. Germline lookup yields CDR1 KGHSH and CDR2 LQKENI. Trimming removed 2 bases at V and 2 bases at J, with 7 bases between. There are 14 residues in the CDR3. CDR3 sequence reads: CASSPAGGNQPQHF. CDR3 nucleotides: TGTGCCAGCTCACCAGCGGGAGGCAATCAGCCCCAGCATTTT.

The gene calls are TRBV9 and TRBJ2-7; D might be TRBD1 (5 bases). The CDR3 length is 16 residues. The V end lost 3 bases, the J end lost 4 bases, and 20 bases lay between the germline ends. Per the germline V gene, CDR1 is SGDLS and CDR2 is YYNGEE. CDR3 DNA: TGTGCCAGCAGCGCCGGACCCACTGGGGCACTTTACGAGCAGTACTTC. Residues: CASSAGPTGALYEQYF.

This clone appeared once. The chain is built from TRBV9 and TRBJ2-6; D is possibly TRBD2 (6 bases). CDR1 and CDR2 from the germline V gene are SGDLS and YYNGEE. V lost 0 bases and J lost 0, with 10 bases in between. The CDR3 sequence is 17 residues long. This chain's CDR3 is CASSVDGGTSGANVLTF. CDR3 DNA: TGTGCCAGCAGCGTAGATGGGGGGACCTCTGGGGCCAACGTCCTGACTTTC.

The chain recombines TRBV13 with TRBJ2-2; 7 nucleotides match TRBD1. The CDR3 contains 16 residues. V was clipped by 2 bases and J by 7 bases; unmatched bases: 10. Germline V lookup: CDR1 PRHDT, CDR2 FYEKMQ (reference sequence). The CDR3, as DNA: TGTGCCAGCAGCTTAACGACAGGGTCTATTGTCGGGGAGCTGTTTTTT. Encoded protein: CASSLTTGSIVGELFF. Full variable domain (remainder filled in from reference TRBV13 and TRBJ2-2): AAGVIQSPRHLIKEKRETATLKCYPIPRHDTVYWYQQGPGQDPQFLISFYEKMQSDKGSIPDRFSAQQFSDYHSELNMSSLELGDSALYFCASSLTTGSIVGELFFGEGSRLTVL.

V usage is TRBV7-8 and J usage is TRBJ2-7, with TRBD1 matching 10 bases. The CDR3 totals 15 residues. The germline CDR1 and CDR2 sequences are SGHVS and FQNEAQ. V shed 2 bases, J shed 6 bases, and the junction held 7 bases outside the gene matches. CDR3 in amino acids: CASSLLGQGISEQYF. CDR3 sequence (DNA): TGTGCCAGCAGCTTATTGGGACAGGGGATAAGCGAGCAGTACTTC.

This clone was found once. Other DNA sequences of this sample code for an identical CDR3. The V and J genes are TRBV27 and TRBJ2-7, with no clear D. CDR3 size: 12 residues. The germline gives CDR1 MNHEY, CDR2 SMNVEV (reference sequence). V gave up 6 bases and J gave up 6 bases, with 12 bases separating them. Written as DNA, the CDR3 is TGTGCCAGCAGACGCCCCACGGGCGAGCAGTACTTC. The encoded protein is CASRRPTGEQYF.

The chain uses TRBV19 and TRBJ1-3; possibly TRBD1 for D (6 bases). This CDR3 has 16 residues. Trimming stripped 5 bases from V and 1 base from J, with 15 bases between. Germline CDR1 reads LNHDA; CDR2 reads SQIVND (reference sequence). The CDR3 here is CASSPRYRESGNTIYF. CDR3 DNA: TGTGCCAGTAGTCCTAGATACAGGGAATCTGGAAACACCATATATTTT.

J is TRBJ1-1 and V is TRBV30; maybe TRBD1 (6 bases). The germline gives CDR1 GTSNPN, CDR2 SVGIG (reference sequence). V was trimmed by 4 bases and J by 13 bases, leaving 16 bases between them. The CDR3 runs 11 residues. CDR3 DNA: TGTGCCTGGAACACGGACAGTGAACGTTTCTTT. It is translated as CAWNTDSERFF.

This chain links TRBV19 with TRBJ1-1; tentatively, D is TRBD1 (6 bases). V dropped 1 base and J dropped 4 bases, with 10 bases sitting between them. This CDR3 region has 14 residues. Germline V gene data show CDR1 as LNHDA and CDR2 as SQIVND (reference sequence). Here the CDR3 DNA reads TGTGCCAGTAGTATAGGGGGGGGCGGCACTGAAGCTTTCTTT. Amino acids: CASSIGGGGTEAFF.

The rearrangement uses TRBV28 and TRBJ2-2, with TRBD2 matching over 12 bases. This CDR3 region has 16 residues. V trimming: 4 bases; J trimming: 8 bases; junction bases outside the gene matches: 8. Looked up from germline, CDR1 is MDHEN and CDR2 is SYDVKM. CDR3 DNA: TGTGCCAGCAGTTCCCCGACTAGCGGGAGAAGTGGGGAGCTGTTTTTT. Protein sequence: CASSSPTSGRSGELFF.

This sequence joins TRBV19 and TRBJ1-5; D is ambiguous. V lost 3 bases and J 3 bases, leaving 6 bases between the germline ends. The CDR3 length is 13 residues. CDR1 and CDR2 from the germline V gene are LNHDA and SQIVND (reference sequence). The CDR3 region is CASSIQNNQPQHF. The CDR3 DNA sequence: TGTGCCAGTAGTATCCAGAACAATCAGCCCCAGCATTTT.

V usage is TRBV15 and J usage is TRBJ2-1; D gene uncertain. The CDR3 extends over 16 amino acids. The V end lost 1 base, the J end lost 3 bases, and 13 bases lay between the germline ends. Germline V CDR1 and CDR2: LNHNV, YYDKDF (reference sequence). The CDR3 nucleotides read TGTGCCACCAGCAGAGCTCAGGTGCGATTCTACAATGAGCAGTTCTTC. This sequence encodes CATSRAQVRFYNEQFF.

The chain uses TRBV28 and TRBJ1-3, with TRBD1 matching over 7 bases. Germline V gene sequence: CDR1 MDHEN, CDR2 SYDVKM. The V and J ends lost 4 bases and 0 bases, in that order; junction bases with no gene match: 3. The CDR3 consists of 15 residues. CDR3: CASSSTGRSGNTIYF. In DNA, the CDR3 is TGTGCCAGCAGTTCGACAGGGCGCTCTGGAAACACCATATATTTT.

This clone has more than one count but fewer than ten. This sequence joins TRBV2 and TRBJ2-3; 9 positions agree with TRBD2. The CDR3 totals 18 residues. Germline CDR1 and CDR2: SNHLY and FYNNEI. Losses at the gene ends were 5 bases for V and 2 bases for J; bases not matched to a gene: 14. CDR3 DNA: TGTGCCAGCAGTTTAGCGGGAGCGGCAACCCTAGACACAGATACGCAGTATTTT. This encodes CASSLAGAATLDTDTQYF.